This paragraph covers one T cell receptor beta chain sequence. The sample originates from a study of blood T cell repertoires in COVID-19. V lost 5 bases, J lost 3 bases, and 18 bases lay in between. Germline assignment: CDR1 SGHRS and CDR2 YFSETQ. This CDR3 has 15 amino acids. This table comes from immunoSEQ multiplex PCR, and its TCRdb copy is limited to in-frame clones, with some not included. The table has approximately 350,000 clones, more than 85% seen once. Enrollees, about 18 to 89 years old, lived in approximately 25 US areas. Self-reported history from a screening survey and questionnaire set each donor's cohort. Each recovered donor of Cohort 3 presented with two negative PCRs, clearance, or symptom resolution.

The sample was PBMCs or T cells enriched from blood (not recorded which). This chain connects TRBV5-1 to TRBJ2-7; a possible D gene is TRBD1 (5 bases). The clonotype originates from a woman in her twenties or thirties who had recovered from COVID-19. CDR3 protein: CASRRTTQTDYEQYF. CDR3 nucleotides: TGCGCCAGCAGAAGGACAACCCAAACCGACTACGAGCAGTACTTC.